A single sample is the source of the 32 T cell receptor beta chains below, sequenced in a study of blood T cell repertoires in COVID-19. TCRdb's table, derived via immunoSEQ multiplex PCR, lists solely in-frame clones and lacks some. The sample yields 350,000 to 500,000 clones, roughly 90% seen once. Sequencing used PBMCs or T cells enriched from blood (not recorded which). These receptors came from a woman younger than 30 who had been exposed to COVID-19.

DNA for the CDR3: TGTGCCACCAGCAGCCTACTACAGGGGCCCCCCTCACCCCTCCACTTT. Protein product: CATSSLLQGPPSPLHF. The V call is TRBV15, the J call TRBJ1-6; TRBD1 matches at 7 bases. CDR3 size: 16 residues. V shed 3 bases, J shed 10 bases, and the junction held 12 bases outside the gene matches. The germline V gene has CDR1 LNHNV and CDR2 YYDKDF (reference sequence). Based on the CDR3 plus reference TRBV15 and TRBJ1-6, the full variable domain is DAMVIQNPRYQVTQFGKPVTLSCSQTLNHNVMYWYQQKSSQAPKLLFHYYDKDFNNEADTPDNFQSRRPNTSFCFLDIRSPGLGDTAMYLCATSSLLQGPPSPLHFGNGTRLTVT.

The rearrangement links TRBV7-9 to TRBJ1-3; TRBD1 aligns across 8 bases. This CDR3 region has 17 residues. J was trimmed by 4 bases and V by 1 base; bases with no gene match: 9. Germline loops: CDR1 SEHNR, CDR2 FQNEAQ (reference sequence). The CDR3 region is CASSLGGRGRPGNTIYF. The CDR3 DNA reads TGTGCCAGCAGCTTAGGCGGCAGGGGGCGGCCAGGAAACACCATATATTTT.

This sequence joins TRBV5-6 and TRBJ1-5, with TRBD1 matching over 8 bases. From germline, CDR1 is SGHDT and CDR2 YYEEEE. After removal of 0 bases from V and 7 bases from J, the junction contained 6 bases not matched to a gene. This CDR3 spans 15 amino acids. The CDR3 sequence is CASSLEGTGGQPQHF. CDR3 bases: TGTGCCAGCAGCTTGGAGGGGACAGGTGGCCAGCCCCAGCATTTT.

V gene TRBV5-1 combines with J gene TRBJ1-1; D is possibly TRBD1 (6 bases). Germline CDR1 reads SGHRS; CDR2 reads YFSETQ. This CDR3 is 13 amino acids long. V dropped 1 base and J dropped 5 bases, with 9 bases sitting between them. The CDR3 DNA reads TGCGCCAGCAGCTTGTCAGGGGAAACTGAAGCTTTCTTT. The encoded protein is CASSLSGETEAFF.

The table lists this clone with a count of one. V is TRBV7-9 and J is TRBJ2-5; unclear D gene. This CDR3 contains 11 residues. The V end was cut by 7 bases, the J end by 5 bases, with 8 bases between. Germline CDR1 and CDR2: SEHNR and FQNEAQ (reference sequence). CDR3 coding DNA: TGTGCCAGCACCTCCGGGGAGACCCAGTACTTC. It is translated as CASTSGETQYF. Full variable domain (remainder filled in from reference TRBV7-9 and TRBJ2-5): DTGVSQNPRHKITKRGQNVTFRCDPISEHNRLYWYRQTLGQGPEFLTYFQNEAQLEKSRLLSDRFSAERPKGSFSTLEIQRTEQGDSAMYLCASTSGETQYFGPGTRLLVL.

The chain couples TRBV28 to TRBJ2-7; 7 bases are a match to TRBD1. The CDR3 contains 16 residues. The V segment lost 3 bases and the J segment 4 bases; nucleotides outside the gene matches: 12. Germline CDR1 reads MDHEN; CDR2 reads SYDVKM. The CDR3 sequence is CASSFGSTGRRYEQYF. As DNA, the CDR3 is TGTGCCAGCAGTTTTGGCTCGACAGGGAGAAGGTACGAGCAGTACTTC.

This rearrangement joins TRBV7-9 to TRBJ1-1, with TRBD1 matching 8 bases. Germline CDR1 and CDR2: SEHNR and FQNEAQ (reference sequence). The CDR3 loop spans 16 amino acids. The V and J ends lost 5 bases and 4 bases, in that order; junction bases with no gene match: 12. In nucleotides, the CDR3 is TGTGCCAGCAGCCAAATCGGACAGGGTGTGGGCACTGAAGCTTTCTTT. Translated, it gives CASSQIGQGVGTEAFF.

The chain uses TRBV20-1 and TRBJ2-7, with D maybe TRBD2 (5 bases). Germline V gene data show CDR1 as DFQATT and CDR2 as SNEGSKA (reference sequence). This CDR3 has 11 residues. V was pared by 5 bases and J by 3 bases, with 8 bases between. The CDR3 protein is CSAREVYEQYF. Here the CDR3 DNA reads TGCAGTGCTCGGGAAGTCTACGAGCAGTACTTC.

The V and J genes are TRBV5-6 and TRBJ1-1; D perhaps matches TRBD1 (5 bases). The ends were cut back, 0 bases at V and 5 bases at J, with 14 bases in the middle. In germline, CDR1 is SGHDT, CDR2 YYEEEE. The CDR3 loop spans 15 amino acids. DNA for the CDR3: TGTGCCAGCAGCTTGGAGGGGCAGGGTGAAACTGAAGCTTTCTTT. It codes for CASSLEGQGETEAFF.

The V call is TRBV19, the J call TRBJ2-1; possible D gene TRBD2, 5 bases. V was clipped by 5 bases and J by 1 base, with 9 bases between them. This CDR3 region has 14 residues. Germline V gene lookup returns CDR1 LNHDA and CDR2 SQIVND (reference sequence). The CDR3 reads CASSLSGSYNEQFF. The DNA of the CDR3 is TGTGCCAGTAGTCTGTCGGGGTCCTACAATGAGCAGTTCTTC.

The chain employs TRBV2 and TRBJ2-1; TRBD2 agrees at 7 bases. From germline, CDR1 is SNHLY and CDR2 FYNNEI. The CDR3 is 15 residues long. The V segment lost 4 bases and the J segment 10 bases; nucleotides outside the gene matches: 13. The CDR3 protein is CASSARGLSPWEQFF. The CDR3, as DNA: TGTGCCAGCAGTGCTAGGGGACTATCTCCATGGGAGCAGTTCTTC.

The CDR3 sequence: CASSQDRGLGNTIYF. DNA of the CDR3: TGTGCCAGCAGCCAGGACAGGGGGCTCGGAAACACCATATATTTT. The chain links TRBV11-2 to TRBJ1-3; TRBD1 aligns across 11 bases. Trimming removed 5 bases from V and 4 bases from J; junction bases left unmatched: 4. The germline V gene has CDR1 SGHAT and CDR2 FQNNGV. The CDR3 runs to 15 residues. The full variable domain, with the rest looked up from reference TRBV11-2 and TRBJ1-3, is EAGVAQSPRYKIIEKRQSVAFWCNPISGHATLYWYQQILGQGPKLLIQFQNNGVVDDSQLPKDRFSAERLKGVDSTLKIQPAKLEDSAVYLCASSQDRGLGNTIYFGEGSWLTVV.

The chain couples TRBV29-1 to TRBJ2-5, with a tentative D call TRBD1 (5 bases). The germline gives CDR1 SQVTM, CDR2 ANQGSEA. With 6 bases removed from V and 4 bases from J, the gap between germline ends came to 9 bases. The CDR3 totals 11 residues. The CDR3 DNA reads as TGCAGCGTCTCAGGGTTAGAGACCCAGTACTTC. It translates to CSVSGLETQYF.

The chain has TRBV7-3 and TRBJ2-1; 10 nucleotides align to TRBD1. Germline V gene lookup returns CDR1 SGHTA and CDR2 FQGTGA. The length of the CDR3 is 17 residues. V was clipped by 4 bases and J by 6 bases; unmatched bases: 12. In DNA, the CDR3 is TGTGCCAGCAGCTCAACGGGACAGGGGAGGGTCGGCAATGAGCAGTTCTTC. Translated: CASSSTGQGRVGNEQFF. Full variable domain (remainder filled in from reference TRBV7-3 and TRBJ2-1): GAGVSQTPSNKVTEKGKYVELRCDPISGHTALYWYRQSLGQGPEFLIYFQGTGAADDSGLPNDRFFAVRPEGSVSTLKIQRTERGDSAVYLCASSSTGQGRVGNEQFFGPGTRLTVL.

This clone has only one observation. V is TRBV27 and J is TRBJ2-7; D perhaps matches TRBD2 (5 bases). Between the trimmed V and J ends, which lost 3 bases and 4 bases, there was a span of 13 bases. This CDR3 comprises 14 residues. In germline, CDR1 is MNHEY, CDR2 SMNVEV (reference sequence). The CDR3 here is CASSFVGEGYEQYF. CDR3 coding DNA: TGTGCCAGCAGTTTTGTGGGAGAGGGTTACGAGCAGTACTTC.

The chain links TRBV5-1 to TRBJ2-3; the match to TRBD2 covers 12 bases. V was pared by 1 base and J by 5 bases, with 5 bases of the junction left unmatched. This CDR3 region has 16 residues. Per the germline V gene, CDR1 is SGHRS and CDR2 is YFSETQ. CDR3 bases: TGCGCCAGCAGCTTGCCTAGCGGGAGGGTCATAGATACGCAGTATTTT. It translates to CASSLPSGRVIDTQYF.

This clone was seen once. The genes are TRBV5-6 and TRBJ1-4; 7 positions match TRBD1. Losses at the gene ends were 2 bases for V and 7 bases for J; bases not matched to a gene: 5. Germline CDR1 SGHDT, CDR2 YYEEEE. The CDR3 consists of 14 residues. CDR3 in DNA: TGTGCCAGCAGCTTTAGGGGGCAGCGTGAAAAACTGTTTTTT. It translates to CASSFRGQREKLFF.

The gene calls are TRBV4-3 and TRBJ2-7; 11 bases fit TRBD2. The CDR3 loop spans 15 amino acids. Germline CDR1 and CDR2: LGHNA and YSLEER. J lost 1 base, V lost 3 bases, and 2 bases had no gene match. The CDR3 sequence: CASSQRTSGSYEQYF. The CDR3 bases are TGCGCCAGCAGCCAGCGGACTAGCGGGTCCTACGAGCAGTACTTC.

The chain carries TRBV7-2 and TRBJ2-7; D possibly corresponds to TRBD1 (6 bases). CDR1 and CDR2 from the germline V gene are SGHTA and FQGNSA. Trimming removed 4 bases at V and 2 bases at J, with 15 bases between. There are 15 residues in the CDR3. The CDR3 sequence: CASSSGAGGAYEQYF. In DNA, the CDR3 is TGTGCCAGCAGCTCAGGGGCAGGCGGAGCCTACGAGCAGTACTTC.

The chain carries TRBV28 and TRBJ1-3; 7 nucleotides line up with TRBD1. With 5 bases clipped from V and 2 bases from J, the junction kept 9 bases outside the gene matches. The CDR3 runs to 16 residues. Per germline, CDR1 MDHEN and CDR2 SYDVKM. The CDR3 DNA reads as TGTGCCAGCAGTCCCGGAACAGGGGTGGCTGGAAACACCATATATTTT. This codes for CASSPGTGVAGNTIYF.

V gene TRBV20-1 combines with J gene TRBJ2-1; D not certain. Germline lookup yields CDR1 DFQATT and CDR2 SNEGSKA (reference sequence). CDR3 length equals 11 residues. Trimming pared 4 bases from V and 6 bases from J, leaving 7 bases between. For the CDR3, the DNA is TGCAGTGCTAAGGCGGTCAATGAGCAGTTCTTC. Its protein is CSAKAVNEQFF.

The V and J genes are TRBV20-1 and TRBJ2-7; possibly TRBD2 for D (6 bases). Germline CDR1 reads DFQATT; CDR2 reads SNEGSKA (reference sequence). CDR3 length equals 10 residues. V was pared by 7 bases and J by 3 bases, with 7 bases between. The CDR3 DNA reads as TGCAGTGTCGGGGGCTACGAGCAGTACTTC. Translating it yields CSVGGYEQYF.

The rearrangement links TRBV5-5 to TRBJ1-4; D possibly corresponds to TRBD1 (5 bases). The CDR3 sequence is 14 residues long. Germline values: CDR1 SGHKS, CDR2 YYEKEE (reference sequence). Trimming removed 4 bases at V and 6 bases at J, with 13 bases between. Here the CDR3 reads CASSHRTPDEKLFF. The CDR3 DNA follows: TGTGCCAGCAGCCATAGGACACCTGATGAAAAACTGTTTTTT.

The chain uses TRBV7-6 and TRBJ2-7; D is undetermined. The CDR3 has 13 residues. Germline V gene sequence: CDR1 SGHVS, CDR2 FNYEAQ. Trimming removed 0 bases at V and 2 bases at J, with 5 bases between. The CDR3 is CASSLALAYEQYF. DNA for the CDR3: TGTGCCAGCAGCTTAGCGCTAGCCTACGAGCAGTACTTC. The whole variable domain, remainder taken from reference TRBV7-6 and TRBJ2-7, is GAGVSQSPRYKVTKRGQDVALRCDPISGHVSLYWYRQALGQGPEFLTYFNYEAQQDKSGLPNDRFSAERPEGSISTLTIQRTEQRDSAMYRCASSLALAYEQYFGPGTRLTVT.

As to this clone: The sample holds other DNA sequences that translate to the same CDR3. This chain links TRBV18 with TRBJ1-1; 8 nucleotides align to TRBD1. Germline trimming cut 3 bases from V and 1 base from J; bases unmatched to any gene: 4. This CDR3 region has 15 residues. The V gene's germline CDR1 is KGHSH and CDR2 LQKENI. The CDR3 reads CASSPGQGRNTEAFF. The CDR3 DNA follows: TGTGCCAGCTCACCTGGACAGGGCCGGAACACTGAAGCTTTCTTT.

The chain recombines TRBV4-2 with TRBJ2-2; no clear D gene. Trimming removed 0 bases at V and 7 bases at J, with 6 bases between. There are 13 residues in the CDR3. The germline V gene has CDR1 LGHNA and CDR2 YNFKEQ. The chain's CDR3 is CASSQDLSGELFF. CDR3 nucleotide sequence: TGTGCCAGCAGCCAAGATCTCAGCGGGGAGCTGTTTTTT.

The table lists this clone with a count of one. The rearrangement joins TRBV6-2 or TRBV6-3 to TRBJ1-2, with 9 positions matching TRBD1. The length of the CDR3 is 15 residues. V was pared by 5 bases and J by 4 bases, with 8 bases of the junction left unmatched. Germline CDR1 reads MNHEY; CDR2 reads SVGEGT. CDR3: CASSPGQGILYGYTF. The CDR3 DNA sequence: TGTGCCAGCAGTCCCGGACAGGGGATCCTCTATGGCTACACCTTC.

This chain links TRBV9 with TRBJ2-3; 8 bases align to TRBD2. Trimming removed 4 bases from V and 1 base from J; junction bases left unmatched: 8. The germline gives CDR1 SGDLS, CDR2 YYNGEE. The CDR3 sequence is 16 residues long. The chain's CDR3 is CASSIIGLARTDTQYF. The DNA for the CDR3 is TGTGCCAGCAGCATCATTGGACTAGCTCGCACAGATACGCAGTATTTT.

This chain links TRBV4-3 with TRBJ1-5, with D perhaps TRBD1 (5 bases). The CDR3 is 15 residues long. Trimming stripped 2 bases from V and 1 base from J, with 9 bases between. CDR1 is LGHNA, CDR2 YSLEER, per germline. The CDR3 DNA is TGCGCCAGCAGCCAACACCGACAGAGCAATCAGCCCCAGCATTTT. Its protein product is CASSQHRQSNQPQHF.

This chain links TRBV7-2 with TRBJ2-7; TRBD1 might be the D (6 bases). The CDR3 extends over 13 amino acids. Trimming took off 3 bases at V and 6 bases at J, with 12 bases between the two ends. Germline assignment: CDR1 SGHTA and CDR2 FQGNSA. This chain's CDR3 is CASSFEQGGEQYF. CDR3 DNA sequence: TGTGCCAGCAGCTTTGAACAGGGTGGCGAGCAGTACTTC.

The J gene is TRBJ2-7, the V gene TRBV6-6; TRBD2 aligns across 7 bases. Germline V lookup: CDR1 MNHNY, CDR2 SVGAGI (reference sequence). The CDR3 length is 15 residues. The ends lost 4 bases at V and 2 bases at J; junction bases unmatched: 8. Here the CDR3 DNA reads TGTGCCAGCAGTTCCCCAGCGGGATCAACCTACGAGCAGTACTTC. Translation: CASSSPAGSTYEQYF.

The chain combines TRBV4-1 with TRBJ2-5; 14 bases fit TRBD2. This CDR3 is 19 amino acids long. The ends lost 0 bases at V and 0 bases at J; junction bases unmatched: 6. Per the germline V gene, CDR1 is MGHRA and CDR2 is YSYEKL. The CDR3, as DNA: TGCGCCAGCAGCCAAGAATCGACTAGCGGGAGGGCCAACCAAGAGACCCAGTACTTC. This gives the protein CASSQESTSGRANQETQYF.